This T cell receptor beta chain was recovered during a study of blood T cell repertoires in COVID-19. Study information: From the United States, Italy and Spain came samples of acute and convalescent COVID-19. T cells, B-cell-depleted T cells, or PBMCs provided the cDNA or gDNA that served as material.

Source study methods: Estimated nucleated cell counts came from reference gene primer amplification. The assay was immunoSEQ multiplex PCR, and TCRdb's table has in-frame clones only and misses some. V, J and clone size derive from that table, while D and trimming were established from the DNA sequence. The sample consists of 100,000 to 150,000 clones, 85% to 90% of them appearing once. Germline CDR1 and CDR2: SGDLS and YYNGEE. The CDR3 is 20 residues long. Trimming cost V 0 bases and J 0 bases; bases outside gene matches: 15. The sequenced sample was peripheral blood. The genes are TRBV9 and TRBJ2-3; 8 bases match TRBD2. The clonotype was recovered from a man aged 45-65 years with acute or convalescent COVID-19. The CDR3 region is CASSVEASRREAWSTDTQYF. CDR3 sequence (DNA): TGTGCCAGCAGCGTAGAGGCTAGTCGGCGGGAGGCCTGGAGCACAGATACGCAGTATTTT.